The rows below give T cell receptor beta chains drawn from one sample of a study of blood T cell repertoires in COVID-19. Some clones are missing from TCRdb's copy, which holds only in-frame ones; the method was immunoSEQ multiplex PCR. The top ten clones hold roughly 15% of a sample with more than 150,000 clones, 85% to 90% of them seen once. Material for sequencing was peripheral blood. All receptors derive from a woman aged 40 to 49 with acute or convalescent COVID-19. Each CDR3 is given with its conserved first and last residue. A D gene is named only where the DNA matches it firmly. For some rows the clone size is stated as once, few or many, or as a class when expanded; others skip it.

v_gene: TRBV21-1; d_gene: .; j_gene: TRBJ2-7; abundance: .; CDR3aa: CASSKGLRQGYEQYF; CDR3nt: TGTGCCAGCAGCAAAGGGCTCCGACAGGGCTACGAGCAGTACTTC
v_gene: TRBV5-1; d_gene: .; j_gene: TRBJ2-3; abundance: .; CDR3aa: CASSLDRTSTDTQYF; CDR3nt: TGCGCCAGCAGCTTGGACAGAACTAGCACAGATACGCAGTATTTT
v_gene: TRBV2; d_gene: TRBD1; j_gene: TRBJ2-7; abundance: .; CDR3aa: CASKGTAYEQYF; CDR3nt: TGTGCCAGCAAAGGGACAGCCTACGAGCAGTACTTC
v_gene: TRBV25-1; d_gene: .; j_gene: TRBJ2-2; abundance: .; CDR3aa: CATSSGELFF; CDR3nt: TGTGCCACCTCCAGCGGGGAGCTGTTTTTT
v_gene: TRBV30; d_gene: TRBD2; j_gene: TRBJ2-7; abundance: .; CDR3aa: CAWSGAGRREQYF; CDR3nt: TGTGCCTGGAGTGGAGCGGGACGGCGCGAGCAGTACTTC
v_gene: TRBV3-1/TRBV3-2; d_gene: TRBD2; j_gene: TRBJ2-1; abundance: .; CDR3aa: CASSQDKASGGRRNEQFF; CDR3nt: TGTGCCAGCAGCCAAGATAAAGCGTCCGGGGGGAGAAGGAATGAGCAGTTCTTC
v_gene: TRBV3-1/TRBV3-2; d_gene: TRBD1; j_gene: TRBJ1-2; abundance: .; CDR3aa: CASTPRQGVGGYTF; CDR3nt: TGTGCCAGTACCCCCCGACAGGGGGTAGGAGGCTACACCTTC
v_gene: TRBV5-1; d_gene: TRBD1; j_gene: TRBJ1-5; abundance: .; CDR3aa: CASSLGPSGGRDQPQHF; CDR3nt: TGCGCCAGCAGCTTGGGTCCGTCAGGGGGAAGGGATCAGCCCCAGCATTTT
v_gene: TRBV11-3; d_gene: TRBD2; j_gene: TRBJ2-7; abundance: .; CDR3aa: CASSFGREPSYEQYF; CDR3nt: TGTGCCAGCAGCTTTGGGAGGGAGCCCTCCTACGAGCAGTACTTC
v_gene: TRBV3-1/TRBV3-2; d_gene: TRBD2; j_gene: TRBJ2-1; abundance: .; CDR3aa: CASSHSSGSRKQFF; CDR3nt: TGTGCCAGCAGCCATTCTAGCGGGAGTCGCAAGCAGTTCTTC
v_gene: TRBV2; d_gene: .; j_gene: TRBJ2-7; abundance: .; CDR3aa: CASSGRGGDIREQYF; CDR3nt: TGTGCCAGCAGTGGCCGTGGGGGGGACATCCGTGAGCAGTACTTC
v_gene: TRBV28; d_gene: .; j_gene: TRBJ2-7; abundance: .; CDR3aa: CASKPPGNSYEQYF; CDR3nt: TGTGCCAGCAAACCCCCAGGGAACTCCTACGAGCAGTACTTC
v_gene: TRBV7-9; d_gene: .; j_gene: TRBJ2-7; abundance: .; CDR3aa: CASSLVNSPYEQYF; CDR3nt: TGTGCCAGCAGCTTAGTAAACAGTCCCTACGAGCAGTACTTC
v_gene: TRBV6-4; d_gene: TRBD1; j_gene: TRBJ1-5; abundance: few; CDR3aa: CASSAGQNDQPQHF; CDR3nt: TGTGCCAGCAGTGCGGGACAGAATGATCAGCCCCAGCATTTT
v_gene: TRBV9; d_gene: TRBD2; j_gene: TRBJ2-1; abundance: .; CDR3aa: CASSVPTPSLAGGNSYNEQFF; CDR3nt: TGTGCCAGCAGCGTTCCCACACCATCTCTAGCGGGGGGTAATTCCTACAATGAGCAGTTCTTC
v_gene: TRBV3-1/TRBV3-2; d_gene: TRBD1; j_gene: TRBJ2-2; abundance: .; CDR3aa: CASSQVWGQGNAGELFF; CDR3nt: TGTGCCAGCAGCCAAGTTTGGGGACAGGGTAACGCCGGGGAGCTGTTTTTT
v_gene: TRBV15; d_gene: TRBD1; j_gene: TRBJ1-5; abundance: .; CDR3aa: CATSGQGNQPQHF; CDR3nt: TGTGCCACCAGCGGACAGGGAAATCAGCCCCAGCATTTT
v_gene: TRBV7-3; d_gene: TRBD2; j_gene: TRBJ2-3; abundance: .; CDR3aa: CASSLYSGATDTQYF; CDR3nt: TGTGCCAGCAGCTTATATAGCGGGGCCACAGATACGCAGTATTTT
v_gene: TRBV5-6; d_gene: TRBD1; j_gene: TRBJ2-2; abundance: once; CDR3aa: CASSLSPTGKTGELFF; CDR3nt: TGTGCCAGCAGCTTGTCCCCGACAGGGAAAACCGGGGAGCTGTTTTTT
v_gene: TRBV5-6; d_gene: .; j_gene: TRBJ1-1; abundance: .; CDR3aa: CASSFRGSNTEAFF; CDR3nt: TGTGCCAGCAGCTTCCGAGGGTCTAACACTGAAGCTTTCTTT
v_gene: TRBV7-9; d_gene: TRBD2; j_gene: TRBJ2-2; abundance: .; CDR3aa: CASGLRGLANTGELFF; CDR3nt: TGTGCCAGCGGCTTACGGGGACTAGCGAACACCGGGGAGCTGTTTTTT
v_gene: TRBV30; d_gene: .; j_gene: TRBJ1-5; abundance: .; CDR3aa: CAWARRPGPQHF; CDR3nt: TGTGCCTGGGCCAGGCGACCCGGGCCCCAGCATTTT
v_gene: TRBV19; d_gene: .; j_gene: TRBJ2-2; abundance: .; CDR3aa: CASSTRVSGELFF; CDR3nt: TGTGCCAGTAGTACCAGGGTATCCGGGGAGCTGTTTTTT
v_gene: TRBV7-9; d_gene: TRBD2; j_gene: TRBJ2-3; abundance: .; CDR3aa: CASMGGRALDTQYF; CDR3nt: TGTGCGTCCATGGGCGGGAGGGCCCTGGATACGCAGTATTTT
v_gene: TRBV10-3; d_gene: TRBD1; j_gene: TRBJ2-2; abundance: few; CDR3aa: CAISGTANTGELFF; CDR3nt: TGTGCCATCAGCGGGACAGCGAACACCGGGGAGCTGTTTTTT
v_gene: TRBV19; d_gene: .; j_gene: TRBJ2-1; abundance: few; CDR3aa: CASSIGLSEQFF; CDR3nt: TGTGCCAGTAGTATAGGGTTGAGTGAGCAGTTCTTC
v_gene: TRBV9; d_gene: TRBD1; j_gene: TRBJ1-6; abundance: .; CDR3aa: CASSVDSGQADNSPLHF; CDR3nt: TGTGCCAGCAGCGTAGATTCGGGACAGGCAGATAATTCACCCCTCCACTTT
v_gene: TRBV10-1; d_gene: .; j_gene: TRBJ1-6; abundance: few; CDR3aa: CASSETGNSPLHF; CDR3nt: TGCGCCAGCAGTGAGACGGGGAATTCACCCCTCCACTTT
v_gene: TRBV7-2; d_gene: TRBD2; j_gene: TRBJ2-1; abundance: .; CDR3aa: CASRPGLAGDEQFF; CDR3nt: TGTGCCAGCCGTCCGGGACTAGCGGGGGATGAGCAGTTCTTC
v_gene: TRBV30; d_gene: .; j_gene: TRBJ2-7; abundance: .; CDR3aa: CAWSDRAYEQYF; CDR3nt: TGTGCCTGGAGTGACAGAGCCTACGAGCAGTACTTC
v_gene: TRBV5-4; d_gene: .; j_gene: TRBJ2-2; abundance: .; CDR3aa: CASSQRNTGELFF; CDR3nt: TGTGCCAGCAGCCAGCGGAACACCGGGGAGCTGTTTTTT
v_gene: TRBV4-2; d_gene: TRBD2; j_gene: TRBJ2-2; abundance: .; CDR3aa: CASSQELAGYTGELFF; CDR3nt: TGTGCCAGCAGCCAAGAGCTAGCGGGCTACACCGGGGAGCTGTTTTTT
v_gene: TRBV9; d_gene: .; j_gene: TRBJ2-7; abundance: .; CDR3aa: CVTLAGQSSYEQYF; CDR3nt: TGTGTCACACTCGCGGGACAGAGCTCCTACGAGCAGTACTTC
v_gene: TRBV7-2; d_gene: .; j_gene: TRBJ2-5; abundance: .; CDR3aa: CASSLFGGAETQYF; CDR3nt: TGTGCCAGCAGCTTATTTGGGGGCGCGGAGACCCAGTACTTC
v_gene: TRBV11-2; d_gene: .; j_gene: TRBJ2-5; abundance: .; CDR3aa: CASSLDLERVYQETQYF; CDR3nt: TGTGCCAGCAGCTTAGATCTGGAGCGGGTGTACCAAGAGACCCAGTACTTC
v_gene: TRBV5-4; d_gene: TRBD2; j_gene: TRBJ2-2; abundance: .; CDR3aa: CASSLGLAGDPNTGELFF; CDR3nt: TGTGCCAGCAGCTTGGGACTAGCGGGAGATCCGAACACCGGGGAGCTGTTTTTT
v_gene: TRBV5-1; d_gene: .; j_gene: TRBJ2-1; abundance: .; CDR3aa: CASSVTRSRYNEQFF; CDR3nt: TGCGCCAGCAGCGTGACAAGGTCGCGCTACAATGAGCAGTTCTTC
v_gene: TRBV4-1; d_gene: TRBD1; j_gene: TRBJ2-5; abundance: .; CDR3aa: CASSPMGQGLETQYF; CDR3nt: TGCGCCAGCAGCCCAATGGGACAGGGGTTAGAGACCCAGTACTTC
v_gene: TRBV3-1/TRBV3-2; d_gene: .; j_gene: TRBJ1-4; abundance: .; CDR3aa: CASSRQALNEKLFF; CDR3nt: TGTGCCAGCAGCCGACAGGCACTTAATGAAAAACTGTTTTTT
v_gene: TRBV28; d_gene: .; j_gene: TRBJ2-2; abundance: .; CDR3aa: CASISNTGELFF; CDR3nt: TGTGCCAGCATATCTAACACCGGGGAGCTGTTTTTT
v_gene: TRBV6-5; d_gene: TRBD1; j_gene: TRBJ2-7; abundance: .; CDR3aa: CASSLQGASYEQYF; CDR3nt: TGTGCCAGCAGCCTACAGGGGGCCTCCTACGAGCAGTACTTC
v_gene: TRBV10-3; d_gene: TRBD2; j_gene: TRBJ2-1; abundance: .; CDR3aa: CAISESIAGARNEQFF; CDR3nt: TGTGCCATCAGTGAGTCGATAGCGGGAGCGAGAAATGAGCAGTTCTTC
v_gene: TRBV2; d_gene: TRBD1; j_gene: TRBJ2-7; abundance: once; CDR3aa: CASRTGGAYEQYF; CDR3nt: TGTGCCAGCAGGACAGGGGGCGCCTACGAGCAGTACTTC
v_gene: TRBV21-1; d_gene: .; j_gene: TRBJ2-7; abundance: once; CDR3aa: CASSKTDSEQYF; CDR3nt: TGTGCCAGCAGCAAAACGGACTCTGAGCAGTACTTC
v_gene: TRBV9; d_gene: .; j_gene: TRBJ2-4; abundance: .; CDR3aa: CASSPGTNIQYF; CDR3nt: TGTGCCAGCAGCCCGGGAACAAACATTCAGTACTTC
v_gene: TRBV7-7; d_gene: TRBD1; j_gene: TRBJ1-4; abundance: .; CDR3aa: CASSLDRGANEKLFF; CDR3nt: TGTGCTAGCAGCTTGGACAGGGGAGCTAATGAAAAACTGTTTTTT
v_gene: TRBV19; d_gene: .; j_gene: TRBJ1-1; abundance: .; CDR3aa: CASSIVRNTEAFF; CDR3nt: TGTGCCAGTAGTATAGTTCGGAACACTGAAGCTTTCTTT
v_gene: TRBV6-5; d_gene: .; j_gene: TRBJ2-7; abundance: .; CDR3aa: CASSQGSEQYF; CDR3nt: TGTGCCAGCAGTCAGGGGTCCGAGCAGTACTTC
v_gene: TRBV30; d_gene: .; j_gene: TRBJ2-1; abundance: .; CDR3aa: CAWTHYNEQFF; CDR3nt: TGTGCCTGGACCCACTACAATGAGCAGTTCTTC